What follows is one T cell receptor (beta chain) and its context. This clonotype appeared many times. It lacks a known antigen. The input lacks base qualities; no much larger clone sits a single base away. Two rounds of multiplex PCR on genomic DNA were used to amplify the TCR beta CDR3 region. The first PCR round used primers specific to each TRBV and TRBJ gene, with sequences filed in Chinese patent CN105087789A. Universal primers were used in the second round of PCR. The Roche High Pure PCR Template Preparation Kit was used to extract genomic DNA from frozen PBMCs. An Illumina HiSeq 3000 was used to sequence the libraries paired-end with 151 bp reads. The study's own analysis went as follows. CutAdapt was used to discard raw reads that did not contain the multiplex PCR primer sequences. High-quality paired reads were merged into contigs with PEAR. TRB V, D and J gene segments were assigned to each contig with MiXCR by alignment to reference sequences. CDR3 sequences were clustered by base quality and sequence similarity to remove sequencing errors. Shannon entropy, normalized by the natural log of the productive TCR sequence number, served as the measure of diversity. Clonality was defined as one minus Shannon entropy divided by the natural log of the number of unique clonotypes. Using the Youden index from ROC curves, the researchers picked the repertoire-metric cut-offs for progression-free survival, and all analyses were carried out in R 3.5.3. TCRdb trimmed the raw reads at Q25, called clones with MiXCR and kept productive beta chains. For every CDR3 protein sequence, its rows merge into one entry that carries the most common genes and DNA. These V and J calls derive from TCRdb rather than the authors' analysis. This sample has some 35,000 distinct CDR3 sequences in its table, and approximately 35% of those were observed once. Clones ranked in the top ten supply around 30% of the sample.

The sample originates from a study of prognosis after radiotherapy for stage I lung cancer (dated by TCRdb to the early 2020s). For the study in its entirety: Between early 2018 and early 2019, fewer than 20 patients with stage I NSCLC were enrolled in Nanjing, China. Under 15 cases involved newly diagnosed primary stage I lung tumors, and roughly 5 involved oligometastatic NSCLC subsequent to surgical resection of the primary tumor. Every patient was deemed medically inoperable, eleven to twelve because of comorbidities and 7 because they refused surgery. The cohort was made up of about twelve men and several women, with a median age of about 74 years and an age range of roughly 50 to 84 years. More than ten patients had adenocarcinoma and seven had squamous cell carcinoma as the tumor histology. SBRT was given in 3 to 5 fractions with a biologically effective dose of at least 100 Gy, using image-guided IMRT or VMAT. SBRT was not combined with any concurrent therapy in any patient. Four of the 19 patients developed distant metastases after SBRT, at a median of approximately 7 months; the other 15 showed no significant progression. Peripheral blood TCR beta repertoires were profiled in stage I NSCLC patients before and after stereotactic body radiotherapy, and the repertoires were related to distant failure. The study took one blood sample before SBRT and one after SBRT from each of approximately 19 patients and sequenced all 40 or so samples. Results and caveats for the whole study, not just this receptor: Differences by metastasis status were reportedly seen in TRBV and TRBJ usage frequencies, involving two V genes at baseline and, after SBRT, nine V genes and two J genes. After SBRT, the number of unique TCR clones decreased (median around 10,000 before versus some 6,400 after; Wilcoxon paired P=0.011). Post-SBRT Shannon entropy and its change from baseline were lower in patients who developed distant metastases; baseline Shannon entropy was not associated with metastases. No adjustment for multiple comparisons was applied to any of the reported P values. Tumor specificity of expanded TCR clones was not determined. The study was limited by its small cohort and short follow-up, and the findings require independent validation.

The CDR3 has 13 amino acids, counting the end cysteine and phenylalanine. CDR3 DNA only is kept here, 39 bases in frame from base 1. Via the germline V gene, CDR1 is SGHTA and CDR2 FQGNSA. V is pared back by 6 bases and J by 0 bases, with 8 bases lying between the germline termini. A history of other malignancies or of prior chemotherapy or radiotherapy was absent in all patients, and node-negative disease was shown on CT and PET/CT in all patients. At each of the two time points, about 6 milliliters of peripheral venous blood were collected into EDTA tubes. PBMCs were isolated by Ficoll-Paque Plus density-gradient centrifugation. Immediately after collection, samples were stored at -80 degrees C until analysis.

The rearrangement combines TRBV7-2 with TRBJ1-1, with no D gene named confidently. The receptor's source is a donor aged 50 or older with non-small cell lung cancer. The specimen was PBMCs, collected before or after stereotactic body radiation therapy (not recorded which). The CDR3 amino acid sequence is: CASREDMNTEAFF. The bases are TGTGCCAGCAGGGAGGATATGAACACTGAAGCTTTCTTT.